This T cell receptor beta chain is drawn from a study of T cells in Graves' hyperthyroidism and ophthalmopathy. The germline V gene has CDR1 LGHDT and CDR2 YNNKEL (reference sequence). The germline V and J ends were trimmed by 0 bases and 7 bases, with 13 bases remaining between them. The CDR3 length is 15 residues. RNA transcripts were the template for amplifying TCR beta CDR3 regions. The HTBI primer set served for first-round RT-PCR of the TCR CDR3. A single record per CDR3 protein comes from TCRdb applying MiXCR to the multiplex PCR reads. The table lists about 690,000 distinct CDR3 sequences, 15% to 20% of them singletons.

Material: blood. The genes are TRBV3-1 and TRBJ2-1, with a weak D call TRBD2 (5 bases). The clonotype originates from a man in his fifties or sixties with Graves' hyperthyroidism. DNA of the CDR3: TGTGCCAGCAGCCAAGATGAGGGCCCCTGGAATGAGCAGTTCTTC. This translates into CASSQDEGPWNEQFF.